This TCR beta chain originates from a study of shared clonotypes between healthy human individuals. The overall study: Each donor contributed plates that comprised three CD4 naive, three CD4 memory, two CD8 naive and one CD8 memory.

Into CD45RA+ naive and CD45RA-negative memory subsets, the CD4+ cells were split. TCRdb keeps only in-frame clones here, not all; method: immunoSEQ multiplex PCR. The sample has under 2.5 million clones; 85% to 95% are singletons. Germline V CDR1 and CDR2: SGHVS, FNYEAQ. The CDR3 has 17 amino acids. V dropped 6 bases and J dropped 2 bases, with 23 bases sitting between them. Notes on the study in general: Few donors restricted represented genetic and exposure-history diversity.

A note on this clone: Its specificity is not known.

The origin of this receptor is a man aged 18-30 years in good health. Some clones in this sample may be carry-over from other donors' samples. This chain links TRBV7-6 with TRBJ2-7; TRBD1 might be the D (6 bases). Sequencing was done on a sample of naive CD4+ T cells from PBMCs. This sample's subset: CD45RA+ positively selected. DNA for the CDR3: TGTGCCAGCAGTCCTACGACCCCAGGGACAACTACCTACGAGCAGTACTTC. It specifies CASSPTTPGTTTYEQYF.